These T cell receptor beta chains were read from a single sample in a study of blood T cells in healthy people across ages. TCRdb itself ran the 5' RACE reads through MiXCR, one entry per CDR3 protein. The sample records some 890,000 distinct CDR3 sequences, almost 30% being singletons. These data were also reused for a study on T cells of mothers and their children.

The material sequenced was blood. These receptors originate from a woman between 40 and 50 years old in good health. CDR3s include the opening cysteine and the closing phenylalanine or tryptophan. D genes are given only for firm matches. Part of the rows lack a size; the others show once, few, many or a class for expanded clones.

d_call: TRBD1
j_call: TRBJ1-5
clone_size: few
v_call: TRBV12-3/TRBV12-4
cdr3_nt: TGTGCCAGCAGGGATACAGGGGGCACGAATCAGCCCCAGCATTTT
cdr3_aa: CASRDTGGTNQPQHF

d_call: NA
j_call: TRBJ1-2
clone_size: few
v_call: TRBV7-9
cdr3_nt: TGTGCCAGCAGCTTATCGGCCAATAACCCCTATGGCTACACCTTC
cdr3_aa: CASSLSANNPYGYTF

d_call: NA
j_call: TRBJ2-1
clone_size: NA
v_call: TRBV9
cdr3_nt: TGTGCCAGCAGCGTAGGTTTTAGCGATGAGCAGTTCTTC
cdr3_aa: CASSVGFSDEQFF

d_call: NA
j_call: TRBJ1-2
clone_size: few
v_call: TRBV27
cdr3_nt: TGTGCCAGCAGTTTATCGGGAGGGATTTACTATGGCTACACCTTC
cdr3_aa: CASSLSGGIYYGYTF

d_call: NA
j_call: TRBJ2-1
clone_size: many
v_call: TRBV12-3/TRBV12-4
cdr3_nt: TGTGCCAGCAGTTTCGACAATTACAATGAGCAGTTCTTC
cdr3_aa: CASSFDNYNEQFF

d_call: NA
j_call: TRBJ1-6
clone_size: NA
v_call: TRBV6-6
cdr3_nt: TGTGCCAGCAGTCGCCGACGGGGATTTAGATCACCCCTCCACTTT
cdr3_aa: CASSRRRGFRSPLHF

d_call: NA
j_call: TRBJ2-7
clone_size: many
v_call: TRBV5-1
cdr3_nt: TGCGCCAGCGCCTCCGGCAACACATTCTACGAGCAGTACTTC
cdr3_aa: CASASGNTFYEQYF

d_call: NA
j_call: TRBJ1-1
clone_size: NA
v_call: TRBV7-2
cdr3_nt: TGTGCCAGCAGCAGTCCCGGGACGGTATTGAACACTGAAGTTTTCTTT
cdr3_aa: CASSSPGTVLNTEVFF

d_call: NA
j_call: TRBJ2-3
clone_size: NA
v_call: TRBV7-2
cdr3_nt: TGTGCCAGCACCCGAAGGCAGAGAGGAGTCACAGATACGCAGTATTTT
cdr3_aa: CASTRRQRGVTDTQYF

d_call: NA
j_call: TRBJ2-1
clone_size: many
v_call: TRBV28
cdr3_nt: TGTGCCAGCAGCCTCCGGGGGTCCTACAATGAGCAGTTCTTC
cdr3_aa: CASSLRGSYNEQFF

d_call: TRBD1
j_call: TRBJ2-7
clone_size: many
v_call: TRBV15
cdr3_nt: TGTGCCACCAGTCGAGGGGGCAGCTACGAGCAGTACTTC
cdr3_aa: CATSRGGSYEQYF

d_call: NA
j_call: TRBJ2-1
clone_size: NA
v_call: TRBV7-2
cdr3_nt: TGTGCCAGCAGCTCCAGGTCCGGATACAATGAGCAGTTCTTC
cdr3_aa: CASSSRSGYNEQFF

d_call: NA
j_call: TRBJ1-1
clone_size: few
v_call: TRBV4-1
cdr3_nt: TGCGCCAGCAGCCACCCGACAGGGAACACTGAAGCTTTCTTT
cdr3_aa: CASSHPTGNTEAFF

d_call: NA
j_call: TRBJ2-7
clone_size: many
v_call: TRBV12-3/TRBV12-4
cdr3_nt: TGTGCCAGCATCCCCAGGGGATACTTCGGCGAGCAGTACTTC
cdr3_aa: CASIPRGYFGEQYF

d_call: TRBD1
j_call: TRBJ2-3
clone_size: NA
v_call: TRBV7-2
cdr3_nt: TGTGCCAGCACCGCGAGGGGGCGTACAGATACGCAGTATTTT
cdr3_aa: CASTARGRTDTQYF

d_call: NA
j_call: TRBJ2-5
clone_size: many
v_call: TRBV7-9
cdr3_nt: TGTGCCAGCAGAGGGAGTTACCAAGAGACCCAGTACTTC
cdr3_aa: CASRGSYQETQYF

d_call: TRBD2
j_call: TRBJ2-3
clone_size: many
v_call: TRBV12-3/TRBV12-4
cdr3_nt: TGTGCCAGCAGGCCCGGGACTAGCGGGGGGGTAGATACGCAGTATTTT
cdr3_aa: CASRPGTSGGVDTQYF

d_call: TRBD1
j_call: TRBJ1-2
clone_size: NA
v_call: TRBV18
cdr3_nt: TGTGCCAGCTCACCACAGGACAGGGGGTTTGGCTACACCTTC
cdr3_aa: CASSPQDRGFGYTF

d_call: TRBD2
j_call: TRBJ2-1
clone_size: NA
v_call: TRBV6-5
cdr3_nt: TGTGCCAGCAGTTACGTCCGGACTAGCGGGTACAATGAGCAGTTCTTC
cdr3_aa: CASSYVRTSGYNEQFF

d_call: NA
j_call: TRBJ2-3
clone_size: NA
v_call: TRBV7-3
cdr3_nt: TGTGCCAGCAGCTTAACGGGCCTATCCAGCACAGATACGCAGTATTTT
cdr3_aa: CASSLTGLSSTDTQYF

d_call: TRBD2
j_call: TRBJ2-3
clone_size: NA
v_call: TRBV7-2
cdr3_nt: TGTGTCAGCAGCTTAGGGAGCGGGGGAACAGATACGCAGTATTTT
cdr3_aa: CVSSLGSGGTDTQYF

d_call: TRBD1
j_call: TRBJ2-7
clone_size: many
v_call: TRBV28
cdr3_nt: TGTGCCAGCAACAGGGGCCCCTACGAGCAGTACTTC
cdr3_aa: CASNRGPYEQYF

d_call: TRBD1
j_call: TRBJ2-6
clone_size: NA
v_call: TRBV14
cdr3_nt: TGTGCCAGCAGCCGTGACGAAGACAGGGCTGGGGCCAACGTCCTGACTTTC
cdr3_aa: CASSRDEDRAGANVLTF

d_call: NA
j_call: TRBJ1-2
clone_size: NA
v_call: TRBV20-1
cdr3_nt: TGCAGTGCCGAGAATGAACCGTTCTATGGCTACACCTTC
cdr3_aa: CSAENEPFYGYTF

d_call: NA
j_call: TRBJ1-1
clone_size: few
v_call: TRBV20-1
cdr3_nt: TGCAGTGCTCGCTTTCATAACACTGAAGCTTTCTTT
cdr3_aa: CSARFHNTEAFF

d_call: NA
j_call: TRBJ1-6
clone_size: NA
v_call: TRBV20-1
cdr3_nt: TGCAGTGCTAGAGACGTCCCCAATTCACCCCTCCACTTT
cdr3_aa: CSARDVPNSPLHF

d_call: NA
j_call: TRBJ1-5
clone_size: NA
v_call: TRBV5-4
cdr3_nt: TGTGCCAGCAGCTTGGGAGGGGCCGATCAGCCCCAGCATTTT
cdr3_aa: CASSLGGADQPQHF

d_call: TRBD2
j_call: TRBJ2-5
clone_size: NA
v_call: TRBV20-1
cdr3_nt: TGCAGTGCTAGAGATCCCCAGCTAGCGGGGGCCGGGAAGACCCAGTACTTC
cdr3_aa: CSARDPQLAGAGKTQYF

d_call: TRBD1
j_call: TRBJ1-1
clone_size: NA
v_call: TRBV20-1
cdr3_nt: TGCAGTGCTAGAGGTACAGGGGGCGAGGAAGCTTTCTTT
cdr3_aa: CSARGTGGEEAFF

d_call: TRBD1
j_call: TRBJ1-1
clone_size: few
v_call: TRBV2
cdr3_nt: TGTGCCAGCAGCCTCCCGGACAGGGGGGACACTGAAGCTTTCTTT
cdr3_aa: CASSLPDRGDTEAFF

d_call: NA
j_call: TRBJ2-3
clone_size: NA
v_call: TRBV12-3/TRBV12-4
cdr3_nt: TGTGCCAGCATCCTAGGGGGGGGGCCTGATGCGCAGTATTTT
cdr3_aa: CASILGGGPDAQYF

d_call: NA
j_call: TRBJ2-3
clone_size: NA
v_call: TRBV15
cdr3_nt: TGTGCCACCAGCAGAGATACGGAGGACCGCACAGATACGCAGTATTTT
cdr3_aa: CATSRDTEDRTDTQYF

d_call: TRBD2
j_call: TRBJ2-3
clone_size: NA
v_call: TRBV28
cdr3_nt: TGTGCCAGCAGTTTAAGCGGGGGGAACACAGGTACGCAGTATTTT
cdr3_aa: CASSLSGGNTGTQYF

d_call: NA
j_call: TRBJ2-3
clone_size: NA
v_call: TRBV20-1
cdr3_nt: TGCAGTGCTAGTTGGGGCGCCACTAGCACAGATACGCAGTATTTT
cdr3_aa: CSASWGATSTDTQYF

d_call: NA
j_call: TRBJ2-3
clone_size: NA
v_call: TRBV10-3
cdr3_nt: TGTGCCATCAGTGACGACATTAGGGACCGCGGAACAGATACGCAGTATTTT
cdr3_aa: CAISDDIRDRGTDTQYF

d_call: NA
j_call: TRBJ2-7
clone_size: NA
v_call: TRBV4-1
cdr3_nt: TGCGCCAGCAGCCAATCTACAGGGTTCGGCGAGCAGTACTTC
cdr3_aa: CASSQSTGFGEQYF

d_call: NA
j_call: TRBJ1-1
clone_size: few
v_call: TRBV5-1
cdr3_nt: TGCGCCAGCAGCTTGGTAGGCAGAACGAACACTGAAGCTTTCTTT
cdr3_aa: CASSLVGRTNTEAFF

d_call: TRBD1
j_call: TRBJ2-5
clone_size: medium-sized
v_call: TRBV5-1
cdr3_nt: TGCGCCAGCAGCCCCGGACAGGGCCACCTGGACCAAGAGACCCAGTACTTC
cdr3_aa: CASSPGQGHLDQETQYF

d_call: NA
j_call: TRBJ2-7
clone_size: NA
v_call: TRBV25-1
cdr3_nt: TGTGCCAGCAGTGAACAAGGGTACAGCTACGAGCAGTACTTC
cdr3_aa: CASSEQGYSYEQYF

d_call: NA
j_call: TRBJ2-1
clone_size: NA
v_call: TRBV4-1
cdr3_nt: TGCGCCAGCAGCCAACCGGGCCTGGGCCACAATGAGCAGTTCTTC
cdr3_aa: CASSQPGLGHNEQFF

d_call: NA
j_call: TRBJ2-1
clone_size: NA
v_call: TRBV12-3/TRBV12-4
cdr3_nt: TGTGCCAGCAGGGAGGAACAGCTGCGGTCAAGTGAGCAGTTCTTC
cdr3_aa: CASREEQLRSSEQFF

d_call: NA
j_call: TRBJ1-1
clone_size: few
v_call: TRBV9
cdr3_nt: TGTGCCAGCAGCCCACCTAGAACAGGTGAAGCTTTCTTT
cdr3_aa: CASSPPRTGEAFF

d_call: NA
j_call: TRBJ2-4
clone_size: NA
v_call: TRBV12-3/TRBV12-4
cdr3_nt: TGTGCCAGCAGAGTTGCAGGGCTAGCCAAAAACATTCAGTACTTC
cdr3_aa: CASRVAGLAKNIQYF

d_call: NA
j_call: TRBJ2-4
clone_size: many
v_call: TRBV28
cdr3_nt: TGTGCCAGCAGACGACCGCCTCAGGGCAGCCTAAACATTCAGTACTTC
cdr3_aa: CASRRPPQGSLNIQYF

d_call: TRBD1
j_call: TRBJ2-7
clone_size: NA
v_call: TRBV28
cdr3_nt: TGTGCCAGCAGTTTGGTGACAGGGGGCACCTACGAGCAGTACTTC
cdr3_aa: CASSLVTGGTYEQYF

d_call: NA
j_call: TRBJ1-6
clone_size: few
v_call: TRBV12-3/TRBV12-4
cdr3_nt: TGTGCCAGCAGCCCCGGGACACACTACCTCAATTCACCCCTCCACTTT
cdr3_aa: CASSPGTHYLNSPLHF

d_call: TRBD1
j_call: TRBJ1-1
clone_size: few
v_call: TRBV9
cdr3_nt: TGTGCCAGCAGCGTGTCGGACAGGGCCCAAACGGGGACTGAAGCTTTCTTT
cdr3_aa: CASSVSDRAQTGTEAFF

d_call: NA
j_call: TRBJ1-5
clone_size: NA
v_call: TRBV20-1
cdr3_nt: TGCAGTGTCCCATCACTGGGAGATAGCAATCAGCCCCAGCATTTT
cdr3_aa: CSVPSLGDSNQPQHF

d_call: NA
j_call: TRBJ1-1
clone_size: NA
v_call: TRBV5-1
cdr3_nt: TGCGCCAGCAGCTTGGAGGGGCCCTATGAAGCTTTCTTT
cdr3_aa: CASSLEGPYEAFF

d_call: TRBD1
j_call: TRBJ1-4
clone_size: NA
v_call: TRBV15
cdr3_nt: TGTGCCACCCTAATACCCGGGACAGGGGTTGAAAAACTGTTTTTT
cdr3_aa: CATLIPGTGVEKLFF

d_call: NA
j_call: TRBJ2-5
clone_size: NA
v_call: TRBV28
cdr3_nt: TGTGCCTGCAGTTTGGGGTCGTCAACAGGGCGCACCCAGTACTTC
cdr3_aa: CACSLGSSTGRTQYF

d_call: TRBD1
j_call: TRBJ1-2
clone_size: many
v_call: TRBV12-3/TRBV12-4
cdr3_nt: TGTGCCAGCAGTCAGGACAGGGGTAGTACCTATGGCTACACCTTC
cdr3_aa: CASSQDRGSTYGYTF

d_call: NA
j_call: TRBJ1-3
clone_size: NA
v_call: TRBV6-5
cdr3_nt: TGTGCCAGCAGTTGCAAGGGGGACGGGGTCGGAAACACCATATATTTT
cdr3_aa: CASSCKGDGVGNTIYF